This T cell receptor beta chain was obtained from a study of regulatory T cells in long-lasting Graves disease. General study results and limits: Newly diagnosed Graves' patients exceeded persistent ones in TCR diversity.

This CDR3 region has 15 residues. CDR1 is MNHEY and CDR2 is SVGEGT in the germline V gene. V was shortened by 0 bases and J by 0 bases, with 6 bases between the two germline ends. In its sample, this clonotype was seen a few times. The target antigen is unknown. The time point: newly diagnosed GD, antithyroid drugs for less than 3 months. Generation of the TCR library employed RNA extracted from PBMCs. Relying on iRepertoire HTBI primers and Arm-PCR of CDR3 regions, the team built TCR beta libraries. TCRdb itself ran the multiplex PCR reads through MiXCR, one entry per CDR3 protein. The data hold 400,000 to 550,000 distinct CDR3 sequences, with about 16% observed a single time. In addition, the sample was reused for a study of T cells in Graves' hyperthyroidism and ophthalmopathy. That work states: Hyperthyroidism in the patients, aged 18 to 65, was newly diagnosed and under 2 months in duration. Those patients with uncontrolled infection, other autoimmune disease, pregnancy or lactation were excluded. With the HTBI primer set, the TCR CDR3 went through a first round of RT-PCR.

This TCR came from a woman under 40 with Graves disease. The chain has TRBV6-2 or TRBV6-3 and TRBJ2-4; D ambiguous. Sequencing used peripheral blood mononuclear cells (PBMCs), obtained at new diagnosis, from a patient treated with antithyroid drugs. CDR3 nucleotide sequence: TGTGCCAGCAGTTACTCTCAGGTAGCCAAAAACATTCAGTACTTC. This encodes CASSYSQVAKNIQYF.